Following are 30 T cell receptor beta chains from one sample sequenced in a study of beta chain features in type 1 diabetes. Every bit of the isolated RNA underwent reverse transcription, so sequencing read expressed TCRB transcripts. Here immunoSEQ multiplex PCR was the method, and the copy in TCRdb shows in-frame clones only, minus some. Of some 360,000 clones in the sample, roughly a fifth were seen once. The sequenced sample was naive CD4+ T cells from blood. The receptors originated from a woman aged 18-35 years in good health.

This clone was recorded a few times. The chain employs TRBV14 and TRBJ2-4, with TRBD2 identical over 15 bases. The CDR3 is made up of 19 amino acids. J was trimmed by 6 bases and V by 5 bases; bases with no gene match: 14. CDR1 and CDR2 (germline): SGHDN, FVKESK. CDR3 DNA sequence: TGTGCCAGCAGCGCTCTTACGGGACTAGCGGGAGGAAGTGGAAACATTCAGTACTTC. It codes for CASSALTGLAGGSGNIQYF. The whole variable domain, remainder taken from reference TRBV14 and TRBJ2-4, is EAGVTQFPSHSVIEKGQTVTLRCDPISGHDNLYWYRRVMGKEIKFLLHFVKESKQDESGMPNNRFLAERTGGTYSTLKVQPAELEDSGVYFCASSALTGLAGGSGNIQYFGAGTRLSVL.

Only a few counts were recorded for this clone. The J gene is TRBJ2-1, the V gene TRBV9; D perhaps matches TRBD1 (5 bases). The V gene lost 3 bases and the J gene lost 10 bases, with 14 bases spanning the gap. This CDR3 is built from 13 residues. Germline V gene lookup returns CDR1 SGDLS and CDR2 YYNGEE. CDR3 coding DNA: TGTGCCAGCAGCGGGTCCGACGACAGCGAGCAGTTCTTC. It codes for CASSGSDDSEQFF.

The sample holds a few counts of this clone. This chain links TRBV11-2 with TRBJ2-3, with unresolved D. V shed 5 bases and J shed 1 base, with 4 bases lying between them. The CDR3 totals 12 residues. The V gene's germline CDR1 is SGHAT and CDR2 FQNNGV. CDR3 bases: TGTGCCAGCAGCCGCGGCACAGATACGCAGTATTTT. Protein: CASSRGTDTQYF.

A few counts support this clone. V and J are TRBV9 and TRBJ2-7; 10 nucleotides match TRBD1. This CDR3 contains 14 residues. V shed 3 bases, J shed 4 bases, and the junction held 4 bases outside the gene matches. Germline V CDR1 and CDR2: SGDLS, YYNGEE. Here the CDR3 DNA reads TGTGCCAGCAGCGGGGGACAGGGGATGTACGAGCAGTACTTC. It yields the protein CASSGGQGMYEQYF.

This clone was found a few times. The chain is built from TRBV5-4 and TRBJ2-3; tentative D call: TRBD1 (6 bases). This CDR3 spans 16 amino acids. V lost 3 bases to trimming and J lost 2 bases, with 16 bases between them. The germline V gene encodes CDR1 SGHNT and CDR2 YYREEE (reference sequence). This chain's CDR3 is CASSSKGGPATDTQYF. CDR3 nucleotide sequence: TGTGCCAGCAGCTCCAAAGGGGGACCCGCCACAGATACGCAGTATTTT.

This clone was seen a few times. The chain couples TRBV5-6 to TRBJ2-3; D unclear. The CDR3 consists of 14 residues. Germline V lookup: CDR1 SGHDT, CDR2 YYEEEE. V dropped 0 bases and J dropped 1 base, with 6 bases sitting between them. Written as DNA, the CDR3 is TGTGCCAGCAGCTTGGTGGCGGGCACAGATACGCAGTATTTT. Amino acid sequence: CASSLVAGTDTQYF.

This clone has more than one count but fewer than ten. The genes are TRBV4-1 and TRBJ2-2, with a tentative D call TRBD2 (6 bases). The CDR3 loop spans 16 amino acids. Germline V gene lookup returns CDR1 MGHRA and CDR2 YSYEKL. Between the trimmed V and J ends, which lost 0 bases and 5 bases, there was a span of 13 bases. In nucleotides, the CDR3 is TGCGCCAGCAGCCAAGAGGGGACGGCGGGGACCGGGGAGCTGTTTTTT. Translating gives CASSQEGTAGTGELFF.

The V call is TRBV5-4, the J call TRBJ2-2; D perhaps matches TRBD2 (6 bases). Germline V gene data show CDR1 as SGHNT and CDR2 as YYREEE (reference sequence). Between the trimmed V and J ends, which lost 4 bases and 4 bases, there was a span of 8 bases. The CDR3 spans 13 residues. For the CDR3, the DNA is TGTGCCAGCAGCGGAGGGTTCACCGGGGAGCTGTTTTTT. It translates to CASSGGFTGELFF.

V gene TRBV19 combines with J gene TRBJ2-3, with D hard to call. CDR1 and CDR2 (germline): LNHDA, SQIVND (reference sequence). V lost 10 bases to trimming and J lost 1 base, with 12 bases between them. The CDR3 spans 13 residues. As DNA, the CDR3 is TGTGCCACCCAGCTAGAACGCACAGATACGCAGTATTTT. Amino acids: CATQLERTDTQYF.

Only a few counts were recorded for this clone. The chain recombines TRBV14 with TRBJ1-2, with no clear D. This CDR3 region has 14 residues. Trimming removed 1 base at V and 2 bases at J, with 8 bases between. CDR1 is SGHDN and CDR2 is FVKESK in the germline V gene. The CDR3 spells CASSQGTGNYGYTF. CDR3 in DNA: TGTGCCAGCAGCCAAGGGACGGGAAACTATGGCTACACCTTC. Complete variable domain (other parts from reference TRBV14 and TRBJ1-2): EAGVTQFPSHSVIEKGQTVTLRCDPISGHDNLYWYRRVMGKEIKFLLHFVKESKQDESGMPNNRFLAERTGGTYSTLKVQPAELEDSGVYFCASSQGTGNYGYTFGSGTRLTVV.

The V and J genes are TRBV5-1 and TRBJ1-1; TRBD1 matches 7 bases. CDR3 size: 14 residues. After removal of 3 bases from V and 6 bases from J, the junction contained 8 bases not matched to a gene. CDR1 SGHRS and CDR2 YFSETQ come from the germline V gene. In DNA, the CDR3 is TGCGCCAGCAGCTCACGACAGGGATGGTCTGAAGCTTTCTTT. This codes for CASSSRQGWSEAFF. Full variable domain (remainder filled in from reference TRBV5-1 and TRBJ1-1): KAGVTQTPRYLIKTRGQQVTLSCSPISGHRSVSWYQQTPGQGLQFLFEYFSETQRNKGNFPGRFSGRQFSNSRSEMNVSTLELGDSALYLCASSSRQGWSEAFFGQGTRLTVV.

This clone was seen more than once but under ten times. The J gene is TRBJ1-1, the V gene TRBV29-1, with D maybe TRBD1 (5 bases). The CDR3 runs to 13 residues. Trimming stripped 7 bases from V and 0 bases from J, with 12 bases between. Germline loops: CDR1 SQVTM, CDR2 ANQGSEA. The DNA for the CDR3 is TGCAGCGCTGCCAGACAGATGAACACTGAAGCTTTCTTT. As protein: CSAARQMNTEAFF.

The V gene is TRBV4-2, the J gene TRBJ2-7; D remains ambiguous. The CDR3 extends over 15 amino acids. Looked up from germline, CDR1 is LGHNA and CDR2 is YNFKEQ. The V and J ends lost 0 bases and 2 bases respectively, with 11 bases between them. CDR3: CASSQDRNSAYEQYF. CDR3 nucleotides: TGTGCCAGCAGCCAAGATAGAAACAGTGCCTACGAGCAGTACTTC.

This clone was found a few times. CDR3 sequence (DNA): TGTGCCAGCTCACCAGGACAATTTAACTATGGCTACACCTTC. Its translation: CASSPGQFNYGYTF. J is TRBJ1-2 and V is TRBV18, with D maybe TRBD1 (5 bases). The CDR3 is 14 amino acids. Germline-derived CDR1 and CDR2 are KGHSH and LQKENI. Deletions cut 2 bases from V and 1 base from J, with 8 bases between.

This chain connects TRBV7-2 to TRBJ2-3; D perhaps matches TRBD2 (5 bases). The CDR3 has 14 amino acids. Germline CDR1 is SGHTA and CDR2 is FQGNSA. The germline V and J ends were trimmed by 6 bases and 0 bases, with 10 bases remaining between them. DNA of the CDR3: TGTGCCAGCAGGGCAGCGGCTAGCACAGATACGCAGTATTTT. Translated: CASRAAASTDTQYF.

This clone was detected only a few times. This chain links TRBV5-1 with TRBJ2-7; TRBD1 agrees at 8 bases. CDR1 is SGHRS, CDR2 YFSETQ, per germline. After removal of 4 bases from V and 4 bases from J, the junction contained 10 bases not matched to a gene. This CDR3 comprises 15 residues. The CDR3, as DNA: TGCGCCAGCAGCCCGCAGGGTGGACAGGGATACGAGCAGTACTTC. As protein: CASSPQGGQGYEQYF.

This chain joins TRBV30 and TRBJ2-5; 9 bases fit TRBD1. Germline assignment: CDR1 GTSNPN and CDR2 SVGIG (reference sequence). With 0 bases clipped from V and 5 bases from J, the junction kept 22 bases outside the gene matches. This CDR3 region has 20 residues. The CDR3, as DNA: TGTGCCTGGAGTGTTGGTGGCCCACCGCCGGACAGGGGAAAGATGGAGACCCAGTACTTC. Its protein is CAWSVGGPPPDRGKMETQYF. Looking up the rest from reference TRBV30 and TRBJ2-5 gives the full variable domain: SQTIHQWPATLVQPVGSPLSLECTVEGTSNPNLYWYRQAAGRGLQLLFYSVGIGQISSEVPQNLSASRPQDRQFILSSKKLLLSDSGFYLCAWSVGGPPPDRGKMETQYFGPGTRLLVL.

The CDR3, as DNA: TGTGCCAGCAGCTTCCGTCCCGGGACTAGCACCGGGGAGCTGTTTTTT. This encodes CASSFRPGTSTGELFF. The chain employs TRBV7-8 and TRBJ2-2; TRBD2 matches at 8 bases. V lost 3 bases and J lost 4; bases outside the gene matches: 7. CDR3 length equals 16 residues. Germline values: CDR1 SGHVS, CDR2 FQNEAQ.

The chain links TRBV18 to TRBJ1-2; D might be TRBD1 (6 bases). The CDR3 sequence is 15 residues long. Trimming removed 2 bases from V and 1 base from J, with 11 bases in between. Germline V gene lookup returns CDR1 KGHSH and CDR2 LQKENI. In DNA form, the CDR3 reads TGTGCCAGCTCACCAAGCACAGGGTATAACTATGGCTACACCTTC. Translated, it gives CASSPSTGYNYGYTF.

This clone has just a few counts. This chain uses TRBV10-3 with TRBJ2-2; weak D call: TRBD1 (6 bases). The CDR3 is 15 residues long. In germline, CDR1 is ENHRY, CDR2 SYGVKD. With 2 bases removed from V and 2 bases from J, the gap between germline ends came to 9 bases. CDR3 region: CAISELRGNTGELFF. DNA of the CDR3: TGTGCCATCAGTGAGCTCAGGGGCAACACCGGGGAGCTGTTTTTT.

The table lists this clone with a few counts. This chain uses TRBV18 with TRBJ2-3; D not certain. From germline, CDR1 is KGHSH and CDR2 LQKENI. V lost 2 bases and J lost 0, with 3 bases in between. The CDR3 is 13 amino acids. The CDR3 nucleotides read TGTGCCAGCTCACCAACTAGCACAGATACGCAGTATTTT. Its protein product is CASSPTSTDTQYF.

This clone was seen more than once but under ten times. This chain links TRBV25-1 with TRBJ2-1, with 8 bases aligning to TRBD1. The length of the CDR3 is 13 residues. The V and J ends lost 6 bases and 4 bases, in that order; junction bases with no gene match: 2. Germline CDR1 reads MGHDK; CDR2 reads SYGVNS. The CDR3 loop is CASSDRGYNEQFF. The CDR3 nucleotides read TGTGCCAGCAGCGACAGGGGATACAATGAGCAGTTCTTC.

The rearrangement links TRBV7-2 to TRBJ2-3; TRBD1 agrees at 9 bases. The germline V gene has CDR1 SGHTA and CDR2 FQGNSA. Trimming at V came to 3 bases and at J to 3 bases, leaving 4 bases not matched to a gene. The CDR3 runs 15 residues. The CDR3 coding sequence is TGTGCCAGCAGCTTGGGTGGACAGGGGACAGATACGCAGTATTTT. It translates to CASSLGGQGTDTQYF. The whole variable domain, remainder taken from reference TRBV7-2 and TRBJ2-3, is GAGVSQSPSNKVTEKGKDVELRCDPISGHTALYWYRQSLGQGLEFLIYFQGNSAPDKSGLPSDRFSAERTGGSVSTLTIQRTQQEDSAVYLCASSLGGQGTDTQYFGPGTRLTVL.

The rearrangement uses TRBV12-5 and TRBJ2-7; 10 bases agree with TRBD1. CDR3 size: 13 residues. Unmatched junction bases numbered 6, after V lost 8 bases and J lost 5 bases. Germline values: CDR1 LGHNT, CDR2 FRNRAP. The CDR3 DNA reads TGTGCTAGTTCAGGGACAGGGGTAAACGAGCAGTACTTC. It is translated as CASSGTGVNEQYF.

The chain joins TRBV5-1 to TRBJ1-4, with D possibly being TRBD1 (6 bases). Germline assignment: CDR1 SGHRS and CDR2 YFSETQ. Trimming left V 4 bases short and J 10 bases short, with 11 bases between. CDR3 length: 12 residues. The CDR3 DNA reads as TGCGCCAGCAGCCAGGACAGAGGAAAACTGTTTTTT. It encodes CASSQDRGKLFF.

This clone was counted a few times. The CDR3 DNA sequence: TGTGCCAGCTCGACGACAGGGAACCAAGAGACCCAGTACTTC. Amino acid sequence: CASSTTGNQETQYF. The rearrangement joins TRBV18 to TRBJ2-5, with 7 bases matching TRBD1. Trimming at V came to 6 bases and at J to 0 bases, leaving 4 bases not matched to a gene. This CDR3 comprises 14 residues. CDR1 and CDR2 from the germline V gene are KGHSH and LQKENI. The full variable domain, completed using reference TRBV18 and TRBJ2-5, is NAGVMQNPRHLVRRRGQEARLRCSPMKGHSHVYWYRQLPEEGLKFMVYLQKENIIDESGMPKERFSAEFPKEGPSILRIQQVVRGDSAAYFCASSTTGNQETQYFGPGTRLLVL.

This chain joins TRBV4-2 and TRBJ1-6, with TRBD1 matching 7 bases. CDR1 LGHNA and CDR2 YNFKEQ come from the germline V gene. Trimming at V came to 4 bases and at J to 9 bases, leaving 9 bases not matched to a gene. CDR3 length equals 15 residues. In DNA, the CDR3 is TGTGCCAGCAGCCCTCCAACAGGGGAAGCTTCACCCCTCCACTTT. This encodes CASSPPTGEASPLHF.

Only a few counts were recorded for this clone. The V and J genes are TRBV30 and TRBJ1-6; D is ambiguous. Germline V gene sequence: CDR1 GTSNPN, CDR2 SVGIG (reference sequence). Trimming removed 5 bases at V and 2 bases at J, with 7 bases between. The length of the CDR3 is 13 residues. CDR3 nucleotide sequence: TGTGCCTGGTCCCGGGCCTATAATTCACCCCTCCACTTT. Protein sequence: CAWSRAYNSPLHF. The full variable domain, with the rest looked up from reference TRBV30 and TRBJ1-6, is SQTIHQWPATLVQPVGSPLSLECTVEGTSNPNLYWYRQAAGRGLQLLFYSVGIGQISSEVPQNLSASRPQDRQFILSSKKLLLSDSGFYLCAWSRAYNSPLHFGNGTRLTVT.

The chain is built from TRBV7-9 and TRBJ1-1; no clear D. V lost 0 bases, J lost 6 bases, and 8 bases lay in between. This CDR3 is built from 13 residues. The germline V gene encodes CDR1 SEHNR and CDR2 FQNEAQ (reference sequence). This CDR3 is CASSLAGKAEAFF. For the CDR3, the DNA is TGTGCCAGCAGCTTAGCCGGGAAAGCTGAAGCTTTCTTT. The full variable domain, in which reference TRBV7-9 and TRBJ1-1 provide the parts outside the CDR3, is DTGVSQNPRHKITKRGQNVTFRCDPISEHNRLYWYRQTLGQGPEFLTYFQNEAQLEKSRLLSDRFSAERPKGSFSTLEIQRTEQGDSAMYLCASSLAGKAEAFFGQGTRLTVV.

This clone was picked up a small number of times. The rearrangement joins TRBV5-1 to TRBJ2-7; 7 bases fit TRBD2. The CDR3 is made up of 14 amino acids. Per the germline V gene, CDR1 is SGHRS and CDR2 is YFSETQ. Trimming at V came to 4 bases and at J to 4 bases, leaving 8 bases not matched to a gene. CDR3 protein: CASSMGLTSYEQYF. CDR3 DNA: TGCGCCAGCAGCATGGGACTAACCTCTTACGAGCAGTACTTC.